This passage covers 31 T cell receptor beta chains from one sample sequenced in a study of early T cells in non-severe SARS-CoV-2 infection. From the 5' RACE reads, TCRdb called clonotypes with MiXCR, one entry per CDR3 protein. The sample lists some 85,000 distinct CDR3 sequences, about 13% occurring once. The source material was whole blood. Receptor source: an adult who was a healthcare worker with PCR-confirmed SARS-CoV-2 infection or an uninfected control (not recorded which).

V gene TRBV6-6 combines with J gene TRBJ1-3; D gene unclear. Germline values: CDR1 MNHNY, CDR2 SVGAGI (reference sequence). The CDR3 is made up of 15 amino acids. Trimming removed 6 bases at V and 2 bases at J, with 14 bases between. CDR3 region: CASSLGISTGNTIYF. CDR3 sequence (DNA): TGTGCCAGCAGCCTAGGGATTTCAACTGGAAACACCATATATTTT.

This clonotype appeared many times. The chain's CDR3 is CASSLGDSPGEQYF. Written as DNA, the CDR3 is TGTGCCAGCAGCTTAGGCGACAGCCCAGGGGAGCAGTACTTC. The chain combines TRBV11-2 with TRBJ2-7; D might be TRBD1 (5 bases). The length of the CDR3 is 14 residues. The germline V gene encodes CDR1 SGHAT and CDR2 FQNNGV. V gave up 1 base and J gave up 7 bases, with 14 bases separating them.

This clonotype was detected many times. The chain combines TRBV20-1 with TRBJ2-1; TRBD2 is a possible D gene (5 bases). CDR1 is DFQATT, CDR2 SNEGSKA, per germline (reference sequence). V lost 3 bases and J lost 0, with 9 bases in between. The CDR3 runs to 14 residues. This chain's CDR3 is CSASRLASYNEQFF. As DNA, the CDR3 is TGCAGTGCTAGTAGGCTAGCCTCCTACAATGAGCAGTTCTTC.

As for this clonotype: A read error is possible here, since a much larger clone lies one base away. In this CDR3 the conserved last residue, phenylalanine or tryptophan, is missing, so a read error is likely. The chain is built from TRBV11-2 and TRBJ2-1; tentative D call: TRBD1 (5 bases). The CDR3 runs 15 residues. V lost 4 bases, J lost 2 bases, and 12 bases lay in between. CDR1 is SGHAT, CDR2 FQNNGV, per germline. CDR3 in DNA: TGTGCCAGCAGCTCCCTAAAGGGGACCTACAATGAGCAGTTCATC. Translation gives CASSSLKGTYNEQFI.

This clonotype was seen at least ten times. J is TRBJ2-7 and V is TRBV5-1; D might be TRBD2 (5 bases). Trimming took off 5 bases at V and 4 bases at J, with 19 bases between the two ends. Germline CDR1 and CDR2: SGHRS and YFSETQ. CDR3 size: 15 residues. The CDR3 DNA reads as TGCGCCAGCAGACAAGGGAGCTCCCCGGGGTACGAGCAGTACTTC. This codes for CASRQGSSPGYEQYF.

This clonotype showed up just a few times. The chain recombines TRBV5-4 with TRBJ2-7, with D perhaps matching TRBD2 (5 bases). Germline loops: CDR1 SGHNT, CDR2 YYREEE (reference sequence). The germline V and J ends were trimmed by 8 bases and 1 base, with 13 bases remaining between them. The CDR3 covers 13 residues. The CDR3 bases are TGTGCCAGTCGAAAGGCGGGTTCCTACGAGCAGTACTTC. Residues: CASRKAGSYEQYF.

This clonotype was recorded at least ten times. V gene TRBV7-3 combines with J gene TRBJ2-1, with a possible D match to TRBD2 (6 bases). This CDR3 has 14 residues. Trimming pared 5 bases from V and 9 bases from J, leaving 17 bases between. Germline-derived CDR1 and CDR2 are SGHTA and FQGTGA. The CDR3 spells CASSPQILGGEQFF. The CDR3 bases are TGTGCCAGCAGCCCGCAAATTTTGGGGGGTGAGCAGTTCTTC.

The chain uses TRBV11-2 and TRBJ2-5; unclear D gene. Germline V gene lookup returns CDR1 SGHAT and CDR2 FQNNGV. V was clipped by 3 bases and J by 5 bases, with 10 bases between them. CDR3 size: 13 residues. The CDR3 nucleotides are TGTGCCAGCAGCTTCCCCCCCGCGGAGACCCAGTACTTC. Residues: CASSFPPAETQYF.

This chain connects TRBV12-3 or TRBV12-4 to TRBJ1-1, with 9 bases fitting TRBD1. Trimming removed 5 bases from V and 3 bases from J; junction bases left unmatched: 4. The CDR3 totals 14 residues. CDR3 sequence reads: CASSPTGGHTEAFF. CDR3 DNA: TGTGCCAGCAGTCCGACAGGGGGGCACACTGAAGCTTTCTTT.

The chain carries TRBV12-3 or TRBV12-4 and TRBJ1-3, with a tentative D call TRBD1 (6 bases). The CDR3 is 15 residues long. With 6 bases removed from V and 1 base from J, the gap between germline ends came to 13 bases. CDR3 sequence reads: CASSQGGGSGNTIYF. In nucleotides, the CDR3 is TGTGCCAGCAGCCAAGGAGGGGGTTCTGGAAACACCATATATTTT.

This sequence joins TRBV4-2 and TRBJ2-1, with a weak D call TRBD2 (5 bases). CDR1 is LGHNA, CDR2 YNFKEQ, per germline. The CDR3 is 15 amino acids. Trimming cost V 0 bases and J 4 bases, with 10 bases left between them. This chain's CDR3 is CASSQDNRGYNEQFF. In DNA form, the CDR3 reads TGTGCCAGCAGCCAAGATAATCGGGGATACAATGAGCAGTTCTTC.

This clonotype was seen ten or more times. The chain carries TRBV11-2 and TRBJ1-1; TRBD1 is a possible D gene (5 bases). Trimming pared 7 bases from V and 2 bases from J, leaving 14 bases between. Germline loops: CDR1 SGHAT, CDR2 FQNNGV. The CDR3 spans 14 residues. CDR3 protein: CASTALGPNTEAFF. CDR3 bases: TGTGCCAGCACCGCCCTGGGGCCTAACACTGAAGCTTTCTTT.

The sample holds many counts of this clonotype. The rearrangement joins TRBV29-1 to TRBJ2-7, with a possible D match to TRBD1 (5 bases). The V end lost 2 bases, the J end lost 4 bases, and 12 bases lay between the germline ends. The CDR3 consists of 13 residues. Germline CDR1 and CDR2: SQVTM and ANQGSEA. CDR3 DNA sequence: TGCAGCGTTGAAACAGGCCCCTCTTACGAGCAGTACTTC. Translating it yields CSVETGPSYEQYF.

This clonotype was observed a single time. CDR3 sequence: CASSQDWGGLYQETQYF. The CDR3 nucleotides are TGCGCCAGCAGCCAAGATTGGGGCGGACTGTACCAAGAGACCCAGTACTTC. J is TRBJ2-5 and V is TRBV4-3; D may be TRBD1 or TRBD2 (5 bases each). V lost 0 bases, J lost 0 bases, and 14 bases lay in between. The CDR3 extends over 17 amino acids. Germline V gives CDR1 LGHNA, CDR2 YSLEER.

This chain joins TRBV9 and TRBJ1-1; the D gene is possibly TRBD1 (5 bases). V was shortened by 0 bases and J by 7 bases, with 16 bases between the two germline ends. This CDR3 comprises 15 residues. CDR1 and CDR2 from the germline V gene are SGDLS and YYNGEE. CDR3 region: CASSVAGQGSNEAFF. CDR3 DNA sequence: TGTGCCAGCAGCGTAGCAGGCCAGGGAAGTAATGAAGCTTTCTTT.

This clonotype was recorded many times. V gene TRBV2 combines with J gene TRBJ1-2; 9 nucleotides match TRBD1. The ends lost 6 bases at V and 7 bases at J; junction bases unmatched: 6. The germline V gene has CDR1 SNHLY and CDR2 FYNNEI. The length of the CDR3 is 13 residues. CDR3 loop: CASSYTGGTGYTF. The CDR3 bases are TGTGCCAGCAGCTATACAGGGGGCACTGGCTACACCTTC.

V is TRBV5-5 and J is TRBJ2-5; 11 bases agree with TRBD2. The CDR3 sequence is 18 residues long. The V segment lost 3 bases and the J segment 0 bases; nucleotides outside the gene matches: 10. Germline V gene data show CDR1 as SGHKS and CDR2 as YYEKEE (reference sequence). CDR3 residues: CASSSRLAGTTHQETQYF. The CDR3 coding sequence is TGTGCCAGCAGCTCCAGACTAGCGGGGACCACACACCAAGAGACCCAGTACTTC.

The table lists this clonotype with many counts. The chain recombines TRBV6-5 with TRBJ1-2, with D hard to call. CDR1 and CDR2 from the germline V gene are MNHEY and SVGAGI. Trimming removed 6 bases from V and 8 bases from J, with 13 bases in between. The CDR3 has 12 residues. The CDR3 DNA is TGTGCCAGCAGGGGGAATACGCTGGGCTACACCTTC. Protein: CASRGNTLGYTF.

Ten or more counts support this clonotype. The V and J genes are TRBV19 and TRBJ1-4; D unclear. The CDR3 consists of 13 residues. The V gene lost 9 bases and the J gene lost 5 bases, with 13 bases spanning the gap. Germline loops: CDR1 LNHDA, CDR2 SQIVND (reference sequence). The CDR3: CASGAGVNEKLFF. The DNA of the CDR3 is TGTGCCAGCGGAGCCGGGGTAAATGAAAAACTGTTTTTT. The variable domain in full, with the rest retrieved from reference TRBV19 and TRBJ1-4, is DGGITQSPKYLFRKEGQNVTLSCEQNLNHDAMYWYRQDPGQGLRLIYYSQIVNDFQKGDIAEGYSVSREKKESFPLTVTSAQKNPTAFYLCASGAGVNEKLFFGSGTQLSVL.

V and J are TRBV29-1 and TRBJ2-7, with D possibly TRBD1 on 6 matching bases. The CDR3 is 15 amino acids. Looked up from germline, CDR1 is SQVTM and CDR2 is ANQGSEA. V lost 4 bases and J 2 bases, leaving 18 bases between the germline ends. CDR3 DNA sequence: TGCAGCGTTGGGGGGCCTCAGGTTTCCACCTACGAGCAGTACTTC. It encodes CSVGGPQVSTYEQYF.

This clonotype showed up just a few times. The rearrangement uses TRBV9 and TRBJ1-6; no firm D call. Germline loops: CDR1 SGDLS, CDR2 YYNGEE. The CDR3 loop spans 16 amino acids. V was trimmed by 0 bases and J by 4 bases, leaving 11 bases between them. CDR3 in DNA: TGTGCCAGCAGCGTAGACCCCGAAACTTATAATTCACCCCTCCACTTT. Amino acid sequence: CASSVDPETYNSPLHF.

This clonotype has at least ten counts. The rearrangement joins TRBV6-6 to TRBJ2-3; 8 positions match TRBD2. The CDR3 contains 12 residues. Germline CDR1 and CDR2: MNHNY and SVGAGI (reference sequence). The trim removed 6 bases at V and 6 bases at J, leaving 2 bases unmatched. The CDR3 sequence: CASRAGVDTQYF. CDR3 coding DNA: TGTGCCAGCAGAGCGGGGGTGGATACGCAGTATTTT.

The chain has TRBV7-8 and TRBJ1-5, with D hard to call. The CDR3 length is 16 residues. With 5 bases removed from V and 5 bases from J, the gap between germline ends came to 19 bases. Germline lookup yields CDR1 SGHVS and CDR2 FQNEAQ. The CDR3 is CASSPWTPGVDQPQHF. The CDR3 region has the DNA TGTGCCAGCAGCCCTTGGACCCCCGGCGTCGATCAGCCCCAGCATTTT.

The sample holds many counts of this clonotype. The chain has TRBV3-1 and TRBJ2-7; 10 bases align to TRBD1. The CDR3 has 14 amino acids. The V segment lost 1 base and the J segment 7 bases; nucleotides outside the gene matches: 4. Germline V gene lookup returns CDR1 LGHDT and CDR2 YNNKEL (reference sequence). CDR3 sequence reads: CASSQVGTGDEQYF. In DNA, the CDR3 is TGTGCCAGCAGCCAAGTGGGGACAGGGGATGAGCAGTACTTC.

The J gene is TRBJ1-1, the V gene TRBV20-1; D might be TRBD1 (5 bases). Trimming shortened V by 3 bases and J by 6 bases, and 17 bases separated the two germline ends. Germline CDR1 reads DFQATT; CDR2 reads SNEGSKA (reference sequence). The CDR3 sequence is 14 residues long. The CDR3 region is CSASVPQGGAEAFF. As DNA, the CDR3 is TGCAGTGCTAGCGTTCCCCAGGGAGGAGCTGAAGCTTTCTTT.

This clonotype was counted many times. This rearrangement joins TRBV10-3 to TRBJ1-6; TRBD1 is a possible D gene (6 bases). This CDR3 is 12 amino acids long. CDR1 is ENHRY and CDR2 is SYGVKD in the germline V gene. The V end was cut by 7 bases, the J end by 9 bases, with 10 bases between. The CDR3 spells CAINTGLSPLHF. The CDR3 DNA sequence: TGTGCCATCAACACAGGGCTTTCACCCCTCCACTTT.

This clonotype showed up many times. The J gene is TRBJ1-1, the V gene TRBV30, with D possibly TRBD1 on 5 matching bases. The V gene lost 0 bases and the J gene lost 2 bases, with 10 bases spanning the gap. CDR1 GTSNPN and CDR2 SVGIG come from the germline V gene (reference sequence). The CDR3 covers 14 residues. The CDR3 DNA sequence: TGTGCCTGGAGTGTGACAGCCAGTAACACTGAAGCTTTCTTT. Its translation: CAWSVTASNTEAFF.

This rearrangement joins TRBV29-1 to TRBJ2-7; the D is unclear. The CDR3 length is 13 residues. Germline CDR1 is SQVTM and CDR2 is ANQGSEA. V lost 6 bases, J lost 3 bases, and 15 bases lay in between. As DNA, the CDR3 is TGCAGCGTCGGTGGCCAACTTGGCTACGAGCAGTACTTC. This encodes CSVGGQLGYEQYF.

This clonotype has a handful of counts. In DNA, the CDR3 is TGTGCCAGCAGTTACCGGGAGGGCGCCGGGGAGCTGTTTTTT. Translation gives CASSYREGAGELFF. The rearrangement joins TRBV6-2 or TRBV6-3 to TRBJ2-2; 8 nucleotides line up with TRBD2. Unmatched junction bases numbered 2, after V lost 2 bases and J lost 6 bases. The CDR3 spans 14 residues. Germline V CDR1 and CDR2: MNHEY, SVGEGT.

This clonotype was detected once. The V call is TRBV28, the J call TRBJ1-1; D unclear. The V end lost 2 bases, the J end lost 11 bases, and 12 bases lay between the germline ends. Germline V gene data show CDR1 as MDHEN and CDR2 as SYDVKM. This CDR3 has 12 amino acids. DNA of the CDR3: TGTGCCAGCAGTTTAGGTGGGAGGCCCGCTTTCTTT. It specifies CASSLGGRPAFF.

This clonotype was detected a few times. The chain carries TRBV28 and TRBJ2-7, with 9 bases fitting TRBD1. V lost 6 bases, J lost 3 bases, and 3 bases stayed unmatched. This CDR3 spans 13 amino acids. Germline values: CDR1 MDHEN, CDR2 SYDVKM. This CDR3 reads CASSLTGGYEQYF. CDR3 nucleotides: TGTGCCAGCAGCCTGACAGGGGGCTACGAGCAGTACTTC. Full variable domain (missing parts from reference TRBV28 and TRBJ2-7): DVKVTQSSRYLVKRTGEKVFLECVQDMDHENMFWYRQDPGLGLRLIYFSYDVKMKEKGDIPEGYSVSREKKERFSLILESASTNQTSMYLCASSLTGGYEQYFGPGTRLTVT.